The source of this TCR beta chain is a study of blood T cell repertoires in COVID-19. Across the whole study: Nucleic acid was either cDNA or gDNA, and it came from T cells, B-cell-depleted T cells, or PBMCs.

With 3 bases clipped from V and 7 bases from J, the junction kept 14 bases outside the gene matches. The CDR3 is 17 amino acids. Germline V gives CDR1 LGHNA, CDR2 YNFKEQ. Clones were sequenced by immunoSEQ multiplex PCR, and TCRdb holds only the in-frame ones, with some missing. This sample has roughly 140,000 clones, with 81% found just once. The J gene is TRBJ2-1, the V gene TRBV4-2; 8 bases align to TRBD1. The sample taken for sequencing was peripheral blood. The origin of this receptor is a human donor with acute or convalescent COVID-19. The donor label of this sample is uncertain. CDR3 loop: CASSHPAGRGLMNEQFF. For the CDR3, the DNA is TGTGCCAGCAGCCACCCCGCGGGCAGGGGGCTTATGAATGAGCAGTTCTTC.